This TCR beta chain was identified in a study of control samples from healthy donors and cancer patients. TCRdb's table, derived via immunoSEQ multiplex PCR, lists solely in-frame clones and lacks some. The sample carries about 130,000 clones, about 90% recorded once. The CDR3 covers 11 residues. The V gene lost 3 bases and the J gene lost 6 bases, with 5 bases spanning the gap. The germline CDR1 and CDR2 sequences are SEHNR and FQNEAQ (reference sequence). Sequencing input: blood. J is TRBJ1-2 and V is TRBV7-9, with no clear D. The receptor was isolated from a woman between 50 and 59 years old in good health. The CDR3: CASSLTHGYTF. The CDR3 nucleotides read TGTGCCAGCAGCTTGACACATGGCTACACCTTC.